The subject of this entry is one TCR beta chain. Its antigen is currently unknown. The data were obtained in a study of monozygotic twins with inflammatory bowel disease. Total RNA, at roughly 3,700 ng, went into every TCR library. UMIs that included a 6-nucleotide sample barcode were added by template switching, which took place during cDNA synthesis. No DNA is given; TCRdb re-called the 5' RACE reads and lists each CDR3 protein once. The sample's table shows over 110,000 distinct CDR3 sequences. Study-wide findings and caveats: Whether twins were concordant or discordant made no difference to repertoire similarity, possibly from limited power. The sharing of clonotypes with others was lower in IBD patients than in healthy twins, especially with disease activity.

This TCR came from a human donor with ulcerative colitis or Crohn's disease, or a healthy co-twin of an affected twin (not recorded which). Input material: blood.

The CDR3 reads CASSLGDRDYEQYF. This chain links TRBV13 with TRBJ2-7; TCRdb outputs TRBD1, but without DNA this stays unchecked. Germline CDR1 is PRHDT and CDR2 is FYEKMQ (reference sequence). The CDR3 sequence is 14 residues long.